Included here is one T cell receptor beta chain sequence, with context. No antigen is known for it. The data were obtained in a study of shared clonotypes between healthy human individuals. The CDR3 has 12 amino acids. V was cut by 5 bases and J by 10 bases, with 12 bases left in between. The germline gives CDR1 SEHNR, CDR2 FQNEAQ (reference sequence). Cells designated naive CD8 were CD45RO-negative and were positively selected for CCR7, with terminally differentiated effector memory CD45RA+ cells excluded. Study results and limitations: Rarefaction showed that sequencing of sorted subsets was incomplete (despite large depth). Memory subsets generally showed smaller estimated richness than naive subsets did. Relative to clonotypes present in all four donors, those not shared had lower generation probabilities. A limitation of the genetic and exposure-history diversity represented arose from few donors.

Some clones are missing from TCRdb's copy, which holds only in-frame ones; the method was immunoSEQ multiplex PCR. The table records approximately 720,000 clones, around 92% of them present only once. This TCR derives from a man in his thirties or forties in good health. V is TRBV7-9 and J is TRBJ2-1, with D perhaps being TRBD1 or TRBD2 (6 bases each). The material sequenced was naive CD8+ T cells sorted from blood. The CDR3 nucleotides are TGTGCCAGCAGCGGGGGGACACGAGAGCAGTTCTTC. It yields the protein CASSGGTREQFF.